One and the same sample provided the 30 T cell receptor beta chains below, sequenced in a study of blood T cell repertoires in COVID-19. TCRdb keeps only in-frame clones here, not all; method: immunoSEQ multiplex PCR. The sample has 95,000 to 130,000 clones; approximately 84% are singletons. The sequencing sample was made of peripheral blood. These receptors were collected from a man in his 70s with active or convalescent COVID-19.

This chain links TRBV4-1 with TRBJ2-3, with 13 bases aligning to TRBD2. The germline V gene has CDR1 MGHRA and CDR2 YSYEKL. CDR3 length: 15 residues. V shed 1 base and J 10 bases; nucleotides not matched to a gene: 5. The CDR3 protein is CASSQGGTSGTPQYF. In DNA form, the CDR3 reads TGCGCCAGCAGCCAAGGGGGGACTAGCGGGACCCCGCAGTATTTT.

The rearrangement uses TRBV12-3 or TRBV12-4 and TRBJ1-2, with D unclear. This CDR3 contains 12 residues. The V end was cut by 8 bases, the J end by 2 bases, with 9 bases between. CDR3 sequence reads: CASGGLNYGYTF. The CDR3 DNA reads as TGTGCCAGCGGCGGACTGAACTATGGCTACACCTTC.

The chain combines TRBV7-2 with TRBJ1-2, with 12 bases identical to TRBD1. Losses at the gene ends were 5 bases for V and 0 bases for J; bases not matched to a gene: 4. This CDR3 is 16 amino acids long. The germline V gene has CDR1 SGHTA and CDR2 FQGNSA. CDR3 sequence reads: CASSGDRGRSNYGYTF. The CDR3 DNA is TGTGCCAGCAGCGGGGACAGGGGGCGCTCTAACTATGGCTACACCTTC. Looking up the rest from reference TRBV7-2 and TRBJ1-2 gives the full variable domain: GAGVSQSPSNKVTEKGKDVELRCDPISGHTALYWYRQSLGQGLEFLIYFQGNSAPDKSGLPSDRFSAERTGGSVSTLTIQRTQQEDSAVYLCASSGDRGRSNYGYTFGSGTRLTVV.

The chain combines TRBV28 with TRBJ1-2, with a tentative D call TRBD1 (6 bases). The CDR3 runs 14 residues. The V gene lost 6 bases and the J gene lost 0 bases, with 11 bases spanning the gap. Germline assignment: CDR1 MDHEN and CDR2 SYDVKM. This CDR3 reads CASRQGLANYGYTF. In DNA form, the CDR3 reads TGTGCCAGCAGGCAGGGGTTAGCTAACTATGGCTACACCTTC.

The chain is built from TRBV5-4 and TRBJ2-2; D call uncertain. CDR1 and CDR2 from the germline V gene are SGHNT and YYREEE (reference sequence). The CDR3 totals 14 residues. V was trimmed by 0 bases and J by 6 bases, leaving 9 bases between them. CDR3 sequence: CASSLGAGPGELFF. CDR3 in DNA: TGTGCCAGCAGCTTGGGGGCTGGGCCCGGGGAGCTGTTTTTT.

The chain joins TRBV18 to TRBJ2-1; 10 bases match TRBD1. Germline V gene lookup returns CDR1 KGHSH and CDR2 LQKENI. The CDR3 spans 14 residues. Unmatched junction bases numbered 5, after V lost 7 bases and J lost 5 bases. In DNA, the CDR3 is TGTGCCAGCTTACCGGGACAGGGGCACAATGAGCAGTTCTTC. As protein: CASLPGQGHNEQFF.

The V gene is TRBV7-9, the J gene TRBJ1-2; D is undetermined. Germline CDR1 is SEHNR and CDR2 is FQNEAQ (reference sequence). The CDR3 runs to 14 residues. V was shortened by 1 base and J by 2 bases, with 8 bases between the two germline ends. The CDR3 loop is CASSLGSSNYGYTF. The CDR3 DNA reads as TGTGCCAGCAGCTTAGGTAGCTCCAACTATGGCTACACCTTC.

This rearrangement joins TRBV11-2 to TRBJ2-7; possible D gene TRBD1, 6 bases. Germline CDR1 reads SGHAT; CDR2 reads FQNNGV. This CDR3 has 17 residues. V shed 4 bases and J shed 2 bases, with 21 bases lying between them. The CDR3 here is CASSSAVLNRATYEQYF. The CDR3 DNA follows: TGTGCCAGCAGCTCCGCCGTCTTGAACAGGGCCACCTACGAGCAGTACTTC.

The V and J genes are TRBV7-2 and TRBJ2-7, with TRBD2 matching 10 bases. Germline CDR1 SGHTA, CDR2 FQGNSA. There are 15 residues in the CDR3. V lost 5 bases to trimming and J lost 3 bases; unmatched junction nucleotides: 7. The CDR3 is CASSRWASGSYEQYF. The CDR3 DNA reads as TGTGCCAGCAGCCGCTGGGCTAGCGGGAGCTACGAGCAGTACTTC.

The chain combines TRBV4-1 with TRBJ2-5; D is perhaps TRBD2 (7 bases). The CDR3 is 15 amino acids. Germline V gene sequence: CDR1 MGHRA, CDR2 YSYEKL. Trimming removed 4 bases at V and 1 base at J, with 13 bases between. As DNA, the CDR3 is TGCGCCAGCAGCCCCCAGGCGGGGGCCCAAGAGACCCAGTACTTC. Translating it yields CASSPQAGAQETQYF.

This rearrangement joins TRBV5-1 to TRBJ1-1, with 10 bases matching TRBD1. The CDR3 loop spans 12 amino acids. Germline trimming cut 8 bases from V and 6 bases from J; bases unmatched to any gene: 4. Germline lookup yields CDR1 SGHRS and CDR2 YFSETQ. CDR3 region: CASKDRGPEAFF. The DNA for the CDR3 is TGCGCCAGTAAAGACAGGGGGCCTGAAGCTTTCTTT. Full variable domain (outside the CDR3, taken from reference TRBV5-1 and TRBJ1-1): KAGVTQTPRYLIKTRGQQVTLSCSPISGHRSVSWYQQTPGQGLQFLFEYFSETQRNKGNFPGRFSGRQFSNSRSEMNVSTLELGDSALYLCASKDRGPEAFFGQGTRLTVV.

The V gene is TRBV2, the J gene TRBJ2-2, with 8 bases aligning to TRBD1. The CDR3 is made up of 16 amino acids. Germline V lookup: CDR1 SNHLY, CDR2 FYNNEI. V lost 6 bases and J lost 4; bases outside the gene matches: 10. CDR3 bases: TGTGCCAGCAGGCCCAGGGGGCTGAGTCGCACCGGGGAGCTGTTTTTT. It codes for CASRPRGLSRTGELFF.

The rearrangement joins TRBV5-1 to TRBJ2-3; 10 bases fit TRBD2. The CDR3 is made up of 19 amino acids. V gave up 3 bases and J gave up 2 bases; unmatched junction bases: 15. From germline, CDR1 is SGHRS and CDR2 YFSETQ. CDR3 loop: CASSSQGRLAGAYTDTQYF. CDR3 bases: TGCGCCAGCAGCTCACAGGGTAGGCTAGCGGGGGCCTACACAGATACGCAGTATTTT.

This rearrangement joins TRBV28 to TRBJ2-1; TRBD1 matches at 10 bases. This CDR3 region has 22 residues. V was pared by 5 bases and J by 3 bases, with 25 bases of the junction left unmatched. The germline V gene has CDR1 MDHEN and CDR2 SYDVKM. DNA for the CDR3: TGTGCCAGCAGTCAGTACTACCCGGGACAGGGGTTTTGGTCAGGCTACTACAATGAGCAGTTCTTC. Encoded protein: CASSQYYPGQGFWSGYYNEQFF.

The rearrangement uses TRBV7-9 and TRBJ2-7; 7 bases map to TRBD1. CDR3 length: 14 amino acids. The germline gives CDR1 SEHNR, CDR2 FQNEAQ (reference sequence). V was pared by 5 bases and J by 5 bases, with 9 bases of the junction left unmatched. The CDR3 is CASSRTGAPNEQYF. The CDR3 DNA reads TGTGCCAGCAGCCGAACAGGGGCCCCAAACGAGCAGTACTTC.

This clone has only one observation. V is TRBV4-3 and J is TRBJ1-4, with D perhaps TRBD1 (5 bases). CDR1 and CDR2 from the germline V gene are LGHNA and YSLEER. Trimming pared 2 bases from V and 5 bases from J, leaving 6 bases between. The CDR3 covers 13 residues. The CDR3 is CASSQNRNEKLFF. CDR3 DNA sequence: TGCGCCAGCAGCCAAAACAGGAATGAAAAACTGTTTTTT.

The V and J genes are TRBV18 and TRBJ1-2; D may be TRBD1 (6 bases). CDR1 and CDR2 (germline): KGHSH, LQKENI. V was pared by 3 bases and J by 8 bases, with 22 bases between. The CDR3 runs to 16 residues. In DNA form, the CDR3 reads TGTGCCAGCTCACCCCAGACAGGTTCTGGGTCGGGGGGCTACACCTTC. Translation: CASSPQTGSGSGGYTF.

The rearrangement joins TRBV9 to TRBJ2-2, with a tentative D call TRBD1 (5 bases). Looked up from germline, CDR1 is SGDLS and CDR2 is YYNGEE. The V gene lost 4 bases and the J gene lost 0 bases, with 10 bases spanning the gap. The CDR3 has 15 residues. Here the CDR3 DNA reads TGTGCCAGCAGCCCCGGACAAACGAACACCGGGGAGCTGTTTTTT. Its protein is CASSPGQTNTGELFF.

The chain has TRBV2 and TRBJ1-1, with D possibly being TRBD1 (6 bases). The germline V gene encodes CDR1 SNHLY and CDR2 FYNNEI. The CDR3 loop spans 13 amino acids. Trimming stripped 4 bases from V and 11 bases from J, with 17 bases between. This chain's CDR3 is CASSVRGGSGAFF. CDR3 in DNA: TGTGCCAGCAGTGTGCGTGGGGGCAGTGGGGCTTTCTTT.

The DNA of the CDR3 is TGTGCCAGTAGCCCCCCGGGCAGGGGGCATGAGACCCAGTACTTC. Its translation is CASSPPGRGHETQYF. This chain connects TRBV19 to TRBJ2-5; 8 nucleotides align to TRBD1. Germline V gives CDR1 LNHDA, CDR2 SQIVND (reference sequence). With V trimmed by 6 bases and J by 5 bases, 11 bases remained unmatched. CDR3 length: 15 residues. The complete variable domain, with remaining parts taken from reference TRBV19 and TRBJ2-5, reads DGGITQSPKYLFRKEGQNVTLSCEQNLNHDAMYWYRQDPGQGLRLIYYSQIVNDFQKGDIAEGYSVSREKKESFPLTVTSAQKNPTAFYLCASSPPGRGHETQYFGPGTRLLVL.

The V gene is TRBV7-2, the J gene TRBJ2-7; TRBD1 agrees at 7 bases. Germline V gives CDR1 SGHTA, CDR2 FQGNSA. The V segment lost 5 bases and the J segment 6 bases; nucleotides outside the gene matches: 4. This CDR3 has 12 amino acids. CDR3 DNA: TGTGCCAGCAGCGACCGGACAGGCGAGCAGTACTTC. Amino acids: CASSDRTGEQYF.

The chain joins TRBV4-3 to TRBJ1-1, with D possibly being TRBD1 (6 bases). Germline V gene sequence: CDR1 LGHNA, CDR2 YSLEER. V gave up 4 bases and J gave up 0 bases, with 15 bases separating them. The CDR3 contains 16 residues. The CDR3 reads CASSPRAQGVNTEAFF. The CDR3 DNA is TGCGCCAGCAGCCCCCGGGCACAGGGCGTGAACACTGAAGCTTTCTTT.

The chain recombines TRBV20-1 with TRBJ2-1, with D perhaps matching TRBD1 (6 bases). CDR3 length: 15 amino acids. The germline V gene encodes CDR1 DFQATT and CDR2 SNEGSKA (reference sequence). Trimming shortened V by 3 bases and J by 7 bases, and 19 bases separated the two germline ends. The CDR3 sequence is CSASDRDTPTNEQFF. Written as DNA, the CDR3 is TGCAGTGCTAGTGACCGGGACACCCCGACGAATGAGCAGTTCTTC.

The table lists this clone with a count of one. CDR3 sequence reads: CAIGGQDASNQPQHF. The CDR3, as DNA: TGTGCCATCGGAGGACAGGATGCTAGCAATCAGCCCCAGCATTTT. The chain links TRBV10-3 to TRBJ1-5; 7 positions agree with TRBD1. V dropped 8 bases and J dropped 0; count of bases not matched to a gene: 7. The CDR3 contains 15 residues. The germline V gene encodes CDR1 ENHRY and CDR2 SYGVKD.

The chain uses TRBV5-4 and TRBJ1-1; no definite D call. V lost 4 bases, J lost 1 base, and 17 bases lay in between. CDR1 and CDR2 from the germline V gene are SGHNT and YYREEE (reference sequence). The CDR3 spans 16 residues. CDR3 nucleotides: TGTGCCAGCAGCCCGAAGGGAGACGGGTCGAACACTGAAGCTTTCTTT. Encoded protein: CASSPKGDGSNTEAFF.

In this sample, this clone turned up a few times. The CDR3 coding sequence is TGTGCCTGGACCGGGAGACAAGGGGAGAACACTGAAGCTTTCTTT. Its protein product is CAWTGRQGENTEAFF. V and J are TRBV30 and TRBJ1-1, with D perhaps matching TRBD1 (5 bases). Trimming stripped 4 bases from V and 1 base from J, with 16 bases between. This CDR3 is built from 15 residues. Germline CDR1 is GTSNPN and CDR2 is SVGIG (reference sequence).

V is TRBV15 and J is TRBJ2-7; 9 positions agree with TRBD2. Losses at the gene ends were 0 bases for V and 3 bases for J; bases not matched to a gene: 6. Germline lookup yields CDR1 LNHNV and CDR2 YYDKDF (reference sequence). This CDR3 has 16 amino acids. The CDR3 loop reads CATSRDLTSGYYEQYF. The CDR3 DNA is TGTGCCACCAGCAGAGATCTGACTAGCGGTTACTACGAGCAGTACTTC. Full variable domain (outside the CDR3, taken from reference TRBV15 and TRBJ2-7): DAMVIQNPRYQVTQFGKPVTLSCSQTLNHNVMYWYQQKSSQAPKLLFHYYDKDFNNEADTPDNFQSRRPNTSFCFLDIRSPGLGDTAMYLCATSRDLTSGYYEQYFGPGTRLTVT.

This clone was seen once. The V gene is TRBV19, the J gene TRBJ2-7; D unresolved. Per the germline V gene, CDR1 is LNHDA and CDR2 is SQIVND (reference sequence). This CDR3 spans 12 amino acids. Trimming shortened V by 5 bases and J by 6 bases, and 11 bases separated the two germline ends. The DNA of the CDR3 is TGTGCCAGTAGTCCACAGCCTGGCGAGCAGTACTTC. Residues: CASSPQPGEQYF.

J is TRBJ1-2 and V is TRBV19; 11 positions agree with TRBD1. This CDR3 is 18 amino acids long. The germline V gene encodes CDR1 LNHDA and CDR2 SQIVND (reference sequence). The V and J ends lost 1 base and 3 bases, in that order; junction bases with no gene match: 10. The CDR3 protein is CASSIGRLGDRGYYGYTF. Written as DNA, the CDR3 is TGTGCCAGTAGTATAGGAAGGTTGGGGGACAGGGGGTACTATGGCTACACCTTC.

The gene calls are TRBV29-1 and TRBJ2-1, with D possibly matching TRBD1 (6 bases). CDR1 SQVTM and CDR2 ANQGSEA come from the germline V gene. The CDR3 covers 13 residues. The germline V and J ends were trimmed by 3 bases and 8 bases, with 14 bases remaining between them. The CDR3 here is CSVDNSGADEQFF. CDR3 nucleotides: TGCAGCGTTGATAATTCAGGGGCCGATGAGCAGTTCTTC.